This T cell receptor beta chain stems from a study of shared clonotypes between healthy human individuals. The V gene's germline CDR1 is SGHRS and CDR2 YFSETQ. This CDR3 region has 15 residues. Trimming removed 3 bases at V and 2 bases at J, with 11 bases between. Libraries were prepared by immunoSEQ multiplex PCR; TCRdb keeps only in-frame clonotypes and omits some of them. This repertoire shows some 2,000,000 clones, 95% found once; its top ten account for 0.13%. A word on this clone: The same CDR3 is also encoded by other DNA sequences in this sample.

Input material: naive CD4+ T cells sorted from blood. The subset was: CD45RA+ positively selected. This clonotype was sampled from a man between 18 and 29 years old in good health. The chain links TRBV5-1 to TRBJ1-4, with D perhaps matching TRBD1 (5 bases). CDR3 sequence (DNA): TGCGCCAGCAGCTCCGAAGGGGTCACTAATGAAAAACTGTTTTTT. Protein product: CASSSEGVTNEKLFF.